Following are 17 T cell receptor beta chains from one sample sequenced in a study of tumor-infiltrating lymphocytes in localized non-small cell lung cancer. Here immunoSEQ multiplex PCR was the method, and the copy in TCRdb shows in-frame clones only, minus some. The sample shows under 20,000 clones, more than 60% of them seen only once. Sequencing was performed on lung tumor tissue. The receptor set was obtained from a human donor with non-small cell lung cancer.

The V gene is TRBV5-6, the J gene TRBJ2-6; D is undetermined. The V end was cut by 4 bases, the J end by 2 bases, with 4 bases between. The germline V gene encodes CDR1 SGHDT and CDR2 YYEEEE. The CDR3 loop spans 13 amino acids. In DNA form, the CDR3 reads TGTGCCAGCAGCCGAACTGGGGCCAACGTCCTGACTTTC. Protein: CASSRTGANVLTF.

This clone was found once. CDR3 coding DNA: TGCAGCGCCGGCGGGTGGAACGGAGCATGGAAAGCTTTCTTT. Its protein is CSAGGWNGAWKAFF. The gene calls are TRBV29-1 and TRBJ1-1; D gene unclear. The germline gives CDR1 SQVTM, CDR2 ANQGSEA. Trimming cost V 7 bases and J 9 bases, with 24 bases left between them. CDR3 length: 14 residues.

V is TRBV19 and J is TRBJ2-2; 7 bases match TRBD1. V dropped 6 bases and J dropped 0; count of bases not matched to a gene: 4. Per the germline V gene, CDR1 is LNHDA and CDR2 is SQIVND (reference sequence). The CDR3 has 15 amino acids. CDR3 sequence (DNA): TGTGCCAGTAGCGGACAGGTAACGAACACCGGGGAGCTGTTTTTT. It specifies CASSGQVTNTGELFF.

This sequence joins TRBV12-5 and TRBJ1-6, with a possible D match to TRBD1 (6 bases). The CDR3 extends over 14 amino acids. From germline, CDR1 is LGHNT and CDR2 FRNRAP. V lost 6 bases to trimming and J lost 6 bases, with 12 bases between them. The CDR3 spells CASGPDSVNSPLHF. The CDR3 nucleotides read TGTGCTAGTGGCCCGGACAGCGTTAATTCACCCCTCCACTTT.

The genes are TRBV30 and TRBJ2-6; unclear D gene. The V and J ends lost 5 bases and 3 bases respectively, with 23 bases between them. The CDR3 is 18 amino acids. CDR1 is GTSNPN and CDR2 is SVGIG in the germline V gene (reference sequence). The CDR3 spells CAWDSPSLTLRGANVLTF. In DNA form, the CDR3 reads TGTGCCTGGGACTCCCCGTCCCTAACCTTGCGTGGGGCCAACGTCCTGACTTTC. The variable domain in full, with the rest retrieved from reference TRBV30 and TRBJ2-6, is SQTIHQWPATLVQPVGSPLSLECTVEGTSNPNLYWYRQAAGRGLQLLFYSVGIGQISSEVPQNLSASRPQDRQFILSSKKLLLSDSGFYLCAWDSPSLTLRGANVLTFGAGSRLTVL.

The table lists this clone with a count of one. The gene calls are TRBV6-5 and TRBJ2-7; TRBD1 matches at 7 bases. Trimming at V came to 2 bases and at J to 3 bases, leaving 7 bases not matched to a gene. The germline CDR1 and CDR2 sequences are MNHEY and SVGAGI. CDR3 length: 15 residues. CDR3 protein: CASSYGRGRIYEQYF. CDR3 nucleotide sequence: TGTGCCAGCAGTTACGGTAGGGGGCGCATCTACGAGCAGTACTTC.

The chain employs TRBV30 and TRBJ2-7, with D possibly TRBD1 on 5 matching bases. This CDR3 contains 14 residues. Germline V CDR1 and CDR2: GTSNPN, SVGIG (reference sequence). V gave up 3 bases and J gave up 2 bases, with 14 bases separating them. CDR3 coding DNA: TGTGCCTGGAGACGCGCCTCAGGGACCTACGAGCAGTACTTC. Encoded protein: CAWRRASGTYEQYF.

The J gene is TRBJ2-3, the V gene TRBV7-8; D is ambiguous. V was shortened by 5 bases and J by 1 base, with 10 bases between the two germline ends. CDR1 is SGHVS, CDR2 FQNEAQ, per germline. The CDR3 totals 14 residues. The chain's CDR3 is CASSAYTGTDTQYF. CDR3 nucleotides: TGTGCCAGCAGCGCCTATACAGGCACAGATACGCAGTATTTT.

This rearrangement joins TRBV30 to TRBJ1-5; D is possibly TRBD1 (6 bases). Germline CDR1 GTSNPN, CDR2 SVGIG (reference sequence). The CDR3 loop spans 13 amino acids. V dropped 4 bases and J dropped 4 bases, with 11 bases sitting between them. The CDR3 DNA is TGTGCCTGGAATAGGGGGGGGAATCAGCCCCAGCATTTT. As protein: CAWNRGGNQPQHF.

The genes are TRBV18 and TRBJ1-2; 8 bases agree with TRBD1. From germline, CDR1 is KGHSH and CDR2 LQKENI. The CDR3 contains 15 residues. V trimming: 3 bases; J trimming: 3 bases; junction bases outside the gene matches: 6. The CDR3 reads CASSPGQGGDYGYTF. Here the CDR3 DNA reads TGTGCCAGCTCACCCGGACAGGGAGGGGACTATGGCTACACCTTC.

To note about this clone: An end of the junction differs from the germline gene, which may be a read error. The CDR3 protein is CASREGSGDSQYF. The CDR3 nucleotides read TGTGCCAGCAGGGAAGGCTCGGGAGATTCGCAGTATTTT. The V gene is TRBV7-9, the J gene TRBJ2-3, with a weak D call TRBD2 (6 bases). CDR3 length: 13 amino acids. Germline CDR1 and CDR2: SEHNR and FQNEAQ (reference sequence).

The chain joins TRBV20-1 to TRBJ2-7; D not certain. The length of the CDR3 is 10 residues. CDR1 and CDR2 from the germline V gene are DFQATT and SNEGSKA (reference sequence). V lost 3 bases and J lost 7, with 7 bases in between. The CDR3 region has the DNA TGCAGTGCTAGCCACCGGGAGCAGTACTTC. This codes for CSASHREQYF.

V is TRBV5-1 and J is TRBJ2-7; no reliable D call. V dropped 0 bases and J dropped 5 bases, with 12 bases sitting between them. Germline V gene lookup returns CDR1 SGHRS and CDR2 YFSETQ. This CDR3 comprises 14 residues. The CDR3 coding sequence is TGCGCCAGCAGCTTGGCCGTGGGTTTAAACGAGCAGTACTTC. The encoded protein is CASSLAVGLNEQYF. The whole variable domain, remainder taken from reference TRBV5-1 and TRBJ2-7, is KAGVTQTPRYLIKTRGQQVTLSCSPISGHRSVSWYQQTPGQGLQFLFEYFSETQRNKGNFPGRFSGRQFSNSRSEMNVSTLELGDSALYLCASSLAVGLNEQYFGPGTRLTVT.

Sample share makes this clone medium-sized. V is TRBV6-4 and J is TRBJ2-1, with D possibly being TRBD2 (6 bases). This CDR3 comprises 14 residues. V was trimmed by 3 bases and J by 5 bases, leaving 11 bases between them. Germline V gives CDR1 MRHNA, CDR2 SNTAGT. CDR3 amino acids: CASSERLEDNEQFF. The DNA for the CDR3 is TGTGCCAGCAGTGAAAGACTAGAGGACAATGAGCAGTTCTTC.

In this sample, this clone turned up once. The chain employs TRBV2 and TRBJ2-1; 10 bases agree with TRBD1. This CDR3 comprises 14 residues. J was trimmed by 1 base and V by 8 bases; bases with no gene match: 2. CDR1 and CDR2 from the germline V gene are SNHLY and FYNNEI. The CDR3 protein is CASPGQGSYNEQFF. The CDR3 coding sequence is TGTGCCAGCCCGGGACAGGGGTCCTACAATGAGCAGTTCTTC.

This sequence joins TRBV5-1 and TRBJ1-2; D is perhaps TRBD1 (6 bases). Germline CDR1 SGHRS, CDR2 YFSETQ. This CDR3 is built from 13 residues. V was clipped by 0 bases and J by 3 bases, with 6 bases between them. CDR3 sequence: CASSLDRDYGYTF. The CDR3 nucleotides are TGCGCCAGCAGCTTGGACAGGGACTATGGCTACACCTTC.

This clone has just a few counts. The CDR3 reads CASSPRGDAETQYF. CDR3 in DNA: TGTGCCAGCAGCCCTAGGGGGGACGCAGAGACCCAGTACTTC. The chain has TRBV7-8 and TRBJ2-5; either TRBD1 or TRBD2 may supply D (6 bases each). Trimming removed 5 bases from V and 4 bases from J, with 14 bases in between. CDR1 SGHVS and CDR2 FQNEAQ come from the germline V gene. The CDR3 is 14 residues long. Full variable domain (outside the CDR3, taken from reference TRBV7-8 and TRBJ2-5): GAGVSQSPRYKVAKRGQDVALRCDPISGHVSLFWYQQALGQGPEFLTYFQNEAQLDKSGLPSDRFFAERPEGSVSTLKIQRTQQEDSAVYLCASSPRGDAETQYFGPGTRLLVL.